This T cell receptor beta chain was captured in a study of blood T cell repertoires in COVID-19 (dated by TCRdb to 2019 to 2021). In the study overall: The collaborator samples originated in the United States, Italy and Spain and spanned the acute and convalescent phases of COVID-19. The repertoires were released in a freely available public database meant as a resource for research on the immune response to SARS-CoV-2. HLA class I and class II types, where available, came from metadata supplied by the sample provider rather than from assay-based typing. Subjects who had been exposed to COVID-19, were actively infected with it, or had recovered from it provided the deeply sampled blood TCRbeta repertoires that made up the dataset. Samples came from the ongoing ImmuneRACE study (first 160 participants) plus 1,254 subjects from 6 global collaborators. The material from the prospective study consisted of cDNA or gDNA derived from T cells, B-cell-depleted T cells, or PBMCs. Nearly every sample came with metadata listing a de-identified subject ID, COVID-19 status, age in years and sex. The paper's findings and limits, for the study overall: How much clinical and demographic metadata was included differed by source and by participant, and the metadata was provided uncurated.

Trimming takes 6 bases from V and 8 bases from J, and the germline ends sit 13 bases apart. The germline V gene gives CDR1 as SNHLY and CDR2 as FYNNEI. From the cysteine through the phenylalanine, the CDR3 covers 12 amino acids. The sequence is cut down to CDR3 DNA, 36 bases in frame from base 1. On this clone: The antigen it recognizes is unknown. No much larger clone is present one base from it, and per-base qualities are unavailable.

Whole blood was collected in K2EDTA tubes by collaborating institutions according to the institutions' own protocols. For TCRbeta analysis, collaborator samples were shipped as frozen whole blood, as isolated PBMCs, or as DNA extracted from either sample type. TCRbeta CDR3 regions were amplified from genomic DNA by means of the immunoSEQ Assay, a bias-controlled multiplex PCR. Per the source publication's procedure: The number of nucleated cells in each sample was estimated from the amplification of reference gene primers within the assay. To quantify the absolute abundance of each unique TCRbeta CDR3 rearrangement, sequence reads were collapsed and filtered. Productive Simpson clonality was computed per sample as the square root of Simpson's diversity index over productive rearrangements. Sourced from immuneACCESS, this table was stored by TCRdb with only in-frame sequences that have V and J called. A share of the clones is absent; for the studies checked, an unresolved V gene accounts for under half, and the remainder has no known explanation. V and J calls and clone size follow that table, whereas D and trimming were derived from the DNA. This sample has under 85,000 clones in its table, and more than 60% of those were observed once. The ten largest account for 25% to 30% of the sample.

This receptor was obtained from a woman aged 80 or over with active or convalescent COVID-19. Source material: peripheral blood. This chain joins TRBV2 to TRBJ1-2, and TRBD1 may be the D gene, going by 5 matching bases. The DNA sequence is TGTGCCAGCAGGTGGGGGGTGGAGGGCTACACCTTC. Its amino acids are CASRWGVEGYTF.